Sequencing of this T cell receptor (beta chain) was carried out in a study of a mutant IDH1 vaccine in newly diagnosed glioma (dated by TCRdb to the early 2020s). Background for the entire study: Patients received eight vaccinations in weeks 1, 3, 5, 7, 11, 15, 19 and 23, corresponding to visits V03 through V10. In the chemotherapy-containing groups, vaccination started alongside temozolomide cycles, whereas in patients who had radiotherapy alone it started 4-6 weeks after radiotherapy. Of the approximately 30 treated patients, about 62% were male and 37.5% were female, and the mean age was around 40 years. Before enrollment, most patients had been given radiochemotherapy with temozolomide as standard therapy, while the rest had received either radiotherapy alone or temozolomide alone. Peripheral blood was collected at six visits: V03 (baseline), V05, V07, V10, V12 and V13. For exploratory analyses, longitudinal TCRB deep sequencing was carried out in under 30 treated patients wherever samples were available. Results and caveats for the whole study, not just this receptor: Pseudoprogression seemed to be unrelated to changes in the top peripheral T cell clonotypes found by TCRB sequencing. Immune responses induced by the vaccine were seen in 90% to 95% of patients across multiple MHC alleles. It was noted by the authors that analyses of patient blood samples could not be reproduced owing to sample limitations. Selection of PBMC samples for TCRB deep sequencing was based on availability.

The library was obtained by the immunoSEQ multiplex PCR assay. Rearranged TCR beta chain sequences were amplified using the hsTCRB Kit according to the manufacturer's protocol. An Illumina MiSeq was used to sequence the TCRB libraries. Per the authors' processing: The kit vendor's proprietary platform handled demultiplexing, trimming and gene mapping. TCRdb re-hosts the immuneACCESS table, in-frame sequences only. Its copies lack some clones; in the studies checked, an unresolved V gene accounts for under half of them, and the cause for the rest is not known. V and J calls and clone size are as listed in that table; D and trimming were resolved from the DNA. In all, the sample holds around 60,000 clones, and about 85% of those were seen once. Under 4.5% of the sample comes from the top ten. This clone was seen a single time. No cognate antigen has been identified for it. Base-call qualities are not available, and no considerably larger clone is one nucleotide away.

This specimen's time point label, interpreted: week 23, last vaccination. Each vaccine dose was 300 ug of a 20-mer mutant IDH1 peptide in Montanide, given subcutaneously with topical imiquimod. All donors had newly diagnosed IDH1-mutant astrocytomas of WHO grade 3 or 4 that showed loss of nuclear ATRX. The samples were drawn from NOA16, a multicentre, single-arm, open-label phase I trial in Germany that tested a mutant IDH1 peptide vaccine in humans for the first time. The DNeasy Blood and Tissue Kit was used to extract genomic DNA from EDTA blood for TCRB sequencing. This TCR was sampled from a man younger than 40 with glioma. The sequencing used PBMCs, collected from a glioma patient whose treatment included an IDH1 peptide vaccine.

The nucleotides read TGTGCCAGCAGCTTGGAGGGGGGGAGGAATGAGCAGTTCTTC. It codes for CASSLEGGRNEQFF. Here the chain combines TRBV5-4 and TRBJ2-1; matching of 7 bases hints at TRBD2 as the D gene. As encoded in the germline V gene (reference sequence), CDR1 is SGHNT while CDR2 is YYREEE. V is pared back by 0 bases and J by 7 bases, with 11 bases lying between the germline termini. Counted from cysteine to phenylalanine, this CDR3 has 14 amino acids. Only CDR3 DNA remains: 42 bases, in frame from the first base.